This T cell receptor (beta chain) is drawn from a study of cytomegalovirus exposure and HLA in healthy donors. This CDR3 has 20 amino acids. The PCR contained 60 Vbeta and 13 Jbeta primers. TCRdb keeps only in-frame clones here, not all; method: immunoSEQ multiplex PCR. The sample holds around 88,000 clones; roughly 70% are singletons and the top ten take 1.8%. Sequencing was performed on PBMCs. The TCR sequence derives from a male donor in good health and CMV-seronegative. The J gene is TRBJ2-7, the V gene TRBV21-1; the D call of TRBD1 is as the table states it, not checked on the DNA. TRBV21-1 is deemed a pseudogene. The CDR3 DNA reads as TGTGCCAGCAGCCCCGAAAGAAGGCAAGGGGCCCTGATGAGCTCCTACGAGCAGTACTTC. As protein: CASSPERRQGALMSSYEQYF.